Each of the 10 T cell receptor beta chains below was sequenced from the same sample in a study of shared clonotypes between healthy human individuals. The table came from immunoSEQ multiplex PCR; TCRdb's copy has only in-frame clones and leaves some out. This sample carries about 2 million clones, around 95% of them seen once, and the ten largest clones take more than 0.1%. Input material: naive CD4+ T cells sorted from blood. Subset specified: CD45RA+ positively selected. These receptor sequences come from a man younger than 35 in good health.

The gene calls are TRBV6-6 and TRBJ2-7; D gene ambiguous. V lost 7 bases, J lost 2 bases, and 18 bases lay in between. Germline V gives CDR1 MNHNY, CDR2 SVGAGI (reference sequence). CDR3 length equals 15 residues. Here the CDR3 DNA reads TGTGCCAGCACCCCTGGACCCCTGCAAACCTACGAGCAGTACTTC. It specifies CASTPGPLQTYEQYF.

As for this clone: The sample holds other DNA sequences that translate to the same CDR3. This sequence joins TRBV6-5 and TRBJ1-6; unclear D gene. This CDR3 has 12 amino acids. The germline V and J ends were trimmed by 3 bases and 9 bases, with 6 bases remaining between them. Per the germline V gene, CDR1 is MNHEY and CDR2 is SVGAGI. The CDR3 loop is CASSYRGSPLHF. The CDR3 nucleotides read TGTGCCAGCAGTTATCGCGGTTCACCCCTCCACTTT.

V and J are TRBV25-1 and TRBJ1-3, with D unresolved. This CDR3 contains 14 residues. Germline lookup yields CDR1 MGHDK and CDR2 SYGVNS. V gave up 3 bases and J gave up 0 bases, with 6 bases separating them. CDR3 residues: CASSDRLSGNTIYF. The CDR3 region has the DNA TGTGCCAGCAGTGATCGACTCTCTGGAAACACCATATATTTT.

This clone has just one count. The chain employs TRBV19 and TRBJ2-7; 8 bases line up with TRBD1. Germline CDR1 is LNHDA and CDR2 is SQIVND (reference sequence). CDR3 length: 16 amino acids. Trimming removed 0 bases from V and 3 bases from J; junction bases left unmatched: 7. The CDR3 region is CASSIDLETGDYEQYF. CDR3 nucleotides: TGTGCCAGTAGTATAGATCTTGAGACAGGGGACTACGAGCAGTACTTC.

As for this clone: This sample includes further DNA sequences coding for the same CDR3. The genes are TRBV28 and TRBJ1-6; D call uncertain. Per germline, CDR1 MDHEN and CDR2 SYDVKM. Trimming removed 6 bases from V and 5 bases from J, with 5 bases in between. CDR3 length: 12 amino acids. The CDR3: CASRVNNSPLHF. CDR3 in DNA: TGTGCCAGCAGGGTAAATAATTCACCCCTCCACTTT. Drawing the rest from reference TRBV28 and TRBJ1-6, the complete variable domain is DVKVTQSSRYLVKRTGEKVFLECVQDMDHENMFWYRQDPGLGLRLIYFSYDVKMKEKGDIPEGYSVSREKKERFSLILESASTNQTSMYLCASRVNNSPLHFGNGTRLTVT.

The J gene is TRBJ1-4, the V gene TRBV7-2, with TRBD1 as a possible D gene (6 bases). With 2 bases removed from V and 0 bases from J, the gap between germline ends came to 7 bases. The CDR3 length is 15 residues. Germline assignment: CDR1 SGHTA and CDR2 FQGNSA. The CDR3 reads CASSLRGTTNEKLFF. CDR3 DNA: TGTGCCAGCAGCTTAAGGGGGACAACTAATGAAAAACTGTTTTTT.

The V and J genes are TRBV15 and TRBJ1-1, with 10 bases fitting TRBD1. The V and J ends lost 1 base and 1 base, in that order; junction bases with no gene match: 9. The CDR3 is 18 amino acids. Germline V CDR1 and CDR2: LNHNV, YYDKDF (reference sequence). CDR3 residues: CATSRVPGQGWRNTEAFF. DNA of the CDR3: TGTGCCACCAGCAGAGTACCGGGACAGGGGTGGAGGAACACTGAAGCTTTCTTT.

This chain links TRBV28 with TRBJ2-7, with D perhaps given as TRBD1 or TRBD2 (5 bases each). V was cut by 6 bases and J by 0 bases, with 12 bases left in between. The germline gives CDR1 MDHEN, CDR2 SYDVKM. The CDR3 is made up of 14 amino acids. This CDR3 is CASSRDARSYEQYF. Written as DNA, the CDR3 is TGTGCCAGCAGCCGGGACGCCCGCTCCTACGAGCAGTACTTC.

This sequence joins TRBV9 and TRBJ2-7; perhaps D is TRBD1 or TRBD2 (5 bases each). This CDR3 is built from 14 residues. V was trimmed by 4 bases and J by 9 bases, leaving 20 bases between them. CDR1 is SGDLS, CDR2 YYNGEE, per germline. CDR3: CASSTGTELRAQYF. In DNA form, the CDR3 reads TGTGCCAGCAGCACCGGGACGGAATTAAGGGCGCAGTACTTC.

The chain links TRBV6-4 to TRBJ1-1; a weak D match, TRBD1 (6 bases). Between the trimmed V and J ends, which lost 6 bases and 6 bases, there was a span of 17 bases. Per germline, CDR1 MRHNA and CDR2 SNTAGT. The CDR3 has 14 amino acids. CDR3 nucleotides: TGTGCCAGCAGCCAAAGGGGGGGTAGTGCTGAAGCTTTCTTT. Its translation is CASSQRGGSAEAFF.